The 24 T cell receptor beta chains presented below share a single source sample, sequenced in a study of beta chain features in type 1 diabetes. Study-level findings and limits: Across all four CD4+ subsets, people with type 1 diabetes showed modestly shorter TCRB CDR3s.

Their target antigens are unknown. Expressed TCRB transcripts were sequenced because the isolated RNA had all been reverse transcribed beforehand. TCRdb keeps only in-frame clones here, not all; method: immunoSEQ multiplex PCR. The data show more than 550,000 clones, with roughly an eighth seen just once and 0.035% to 0.045% held by the top ten. The sample consisted of naive CD4+ T cells from blood. These receptors originate from a man aged 18 to 30 with type 1 diabetes.

This clone has just a few counts. V is TRBV14 and J is TRBJ2-5, with D hard to call. The CDR3 totals 13 residues. Germline CDR1 and CDR2: SGHDN and FVKESK. Between the trimmed V and J ends, which lost 0 bases and 5 bases, there was a span of 7 bases. CDR3 nucleotides: TGTGCCAGCAGCCAAGATGTGTACGAGACCCAGTACTTC. Protein sequence: CASSQDVYETQYF.

This rearrangement joins TRBV7-9 to TRBJ1-1; weak D call: TRBD1 (6 bases). From germline, CDR1 is SEHNR and CDR2 FQNEAQ (reference sequence). V lost 5 bases and J lost 3, with 22 bases in between. CDR3 length: 17 amino acids. CDR3: CASSLEQGPLLDTEAFF. The CDR3 DNA follows: TGTGCCAGCAGCCTGGAACAGGGACCTTTATTGGACACTGAAGCTTTCTTT.

The chain couples TRBV2 to TRBJ2-6; a weak D match, TRBD1 (5 bases). This CDR3 region has 16 residues. Per the germline V gene, CDR1 is SNHLY and CDR2 is FYNNEI. The V end was cut by 6 bases, the J end by 0 bases, with 12 bases between. The CDR3 loop is CASSSGHLSGANVLTF. In DNA form, the CDR3 reads TGTGCCAGCAGCTCCGGACATCTCTCTGGGGCCAACGTCCTGACTTTC. Filled out from reference TRBV2 and TRBJ2-6, the complete variable domain reads EPEVTQTPSHQVTQMGQEVILRCVPISNHLYFYWYRQILGQKVEFLVSFYNNEISEKSEIFDDQFSVERPDGSNFTLKIRSTKLEDSAMYFCASSSGHLSGANVLTFGAGSRLTVL.

This clone was seen a few times. The chain joins TRBV6-4 to TRBJ2-6; 7 nucleotides agree with TRBD1. Germline V lookup: CDR1 MRHNA, CDR2 SNTAGT. Trimming took 8 bases from V and 2 from J; bases not matched to a gene: 3. The CDR3 sequence is 14 residues long. This CDR3 reads CASSTGAGANVLTF. Written as DNA, the CDR3 is TGTGCCAGCTCAACAGGGGCTGGGGCCAACGTCCTGACTTTC.

In this sample, this clone turned up a few times. The chain employs TRBV27 and TRBJ2-3; weak D call: TRBD1 (6 bases). Trimming removed 1 base at V and 4 bases at J, with 18 bases between. CDR3 length equals 17 residues. The germline V gene has CDR1 MNHEY and CDR2 SMNVEV (reference sequence). In nucleotides, the CDR3 is TGTGCCAGCAGTTTATTGGACAGAGCGCATCGGTCAGATACGCAGTATTTT. Translated, it gives CASSLLDRAHRSDTQYF.

The table lists this clone with a few counts. The chain couples TRBV14 to TRBJ2-1; D unclear. From germline, CDR1 is SGHDN and CDR2 FVKESK. V gave up 9 bases and J gave up 4 bases, with 25 bases separating them. The CDR3 is 17 residues long. The CDR3 sequence: CARLLEVRFKDYNEQFF. The DNA of the CDR3 is TGTGCCAGGCTACTTGAAGTGAGGTTTAAGGATTACAATGAGCAGTTCTTC.

The rearrangement uses TRBV30 and TRBJ2-5, with 11 nucleotides matching TRBD1. V shed 3 bases and J 5 bases; nucleotides not matched to a gene: 8. The germline CDR1 and CDR2 sequences are GTSNPN and SVGIG (reference sequence). This CDR3 spans 15 amino acids. The DNA for the CDR3 is TGTGCCTGGAGCAAGGGGACAGGGGGTTTGGAGACCCAGTACTTC. Protein sequence: CAWSKGTGGLETQYF.

The chain uses TRBV7-9 and TRBJ2-7; 7 positions match TRBD1. Per germline, CDR1 SEHNR and CDR2 FQNEAQ (reference sequence). The CDR3 runs 15 residues. Unmatched junction bases numbered 8, after V lost 6 bases and J lost 0 bases. This chain's CDR3 is CASRDGTASSYEQYF. The CDR3 nucleotides read TGTGCCAGCAGGGACGGGACAGCGAGCTCCTACGAGCAGTACTTC.

This clone was counted a few times. The J gene is TRBJ2-1, the V gene TRBV29-1; a weak D match, TRBD2 (5 bases). This CDR3 comprises 13 residues. The germline gives CDR1 SQVTM, CDR2 ANQGSEA. V was shortened by 4 bases and J by 6 bases, with 13 bases between the two germline ends. CDR3 in amino acids: CSVGTLRSNEQFF. Written as DNA, the CDR3 is TGCAGCGTTGGGACTTTACGGTCCAATGAGCAGTTCTTC.

There are a few counts of this clone. V and J are TRBV30 and TRBJ1-1; D is uncertain. Germline-derived CDR1 and CDR2 are GTSNPN and SVGIG (reference sequence). The germline V and J ends were trimmed by 3 bases and 11 bases, with 16 bases remaining between them. This CDR3 is 12 amino acids long. The CDR3 DNA reads as TGTGCCTGGAGGTTTCGGGGTAAAGGGGCTTTCTTT. Translating it yields CAWRFRGKGAFF.

V and J are TRBV11-2 and TRBJ2-2; D not resolved. Germline loops: CDR1 SGHAT, CDR2 FQNNGV. The CDR3 has 14 amino acids. V shed 5 bases and J shed 2 bases, with 9 bases lying between them. CDR3 bases: TGTGCCAGCAGCCCTTCGTCAAACACCGGGGAGCTGTTTTTT. Protein sequence: CASSPSSNTGELFF.

As regards this clone: Different DNA sequences within this sample yield the same CDR3. The rearrangement links TRBV18 to TRBJ2-7; no clear D gene. CDR3 length equals 13 residues. V dropped 6 bases and J dropped 4 bases, with 13 bases sitting between them. Germline V gene sequence: CDR1 KGHSH, CDR2 LQKENI. Here the CDR3 DNA reads TGTGCCAGCTCCCCGTTGGGCGGTTACGAGCAGTACTTC. It translates to CASSPLGGYEQYF.

A note on this clone: The sample carries other DNA sequences with the same CDR3. V and J are TRBV7-2 and TRBJ2-5; D is ambiguous. The CDR3 consists of 11 residues. The germline V and J ends were trimmed by 5 bases and 2 bases, with 3 bases remaining between them. Per the germline V gene, CDR1 is SGHTA and CDR2 is FQGNSA. In DNA form, the CDR3 reads TGTGCCAGCAGCGCGCAAGAGACCCAGTACTTC. Translation: CASSAQETQYF. Together with reference TRBV7-2 and TRBJ2-5, the CDR3 gives the full variable domain: GAGVSQSPSNKVTEKGKDVELRCDPISGHTALYWYRQSLGQGLEFLIYFQGNSAPDKSGLPSDRFSAERTGGSVSTLTIQRTQQEDSAVYLCASSAQETQYFGPGTRLLVL.

The sample holds a few counts of this clone. This rearrangement joins TRBV5-1 to TRBJ2-3; a possible D gene is TRBD1 (5 bases). Germline loops: CDR1 SGHRS, CDR2 YFSETQ. The CDR3 contains 13 residues. V lost 4 bases and J 3 bases, leaving 9 bases between the germline ends. The CDR3 reads CASSQGVTDTQYF. CDR3 sequence (DNA): TGCGCCAGCAGCCAAGGGGTGACAGATACGCAGTATTTT.

This chain joins TRBV5-6 and TRBJ2-1; D could derive from TRBD1 or TRBD2 (5 bases each). There are 12 residues in the CDR3. Per the germline V gene, CDR1 is SGHDT and CDR2 is YYEEEE. V lost 4 bases to trimming and J lost 9 bases, with 11 bases between them. This chain's CDR3 is CASSPGHSEQFF. The CDR3 coding sequence is TGTGCCAGCAGCCCGGGGCATAGTGAGCAGTTCTTC.

This sequence joins TRBV25-1 and TRBJ1-6; unclear D gene. The V gene lost 4 bases and the J gene lost 9 bases, with 10 bases spanning the gap. This CDR3 is built from 13 residues. Germline-derived CDR1 and CDR2 are MGHDK and SYGVNS. Here the CDR3 DNA reads TGTGCCAGCAGTGGGGCCTCTCTTTCACCCCTCCACTTT. As protein: CASSGASLSPLHF.

This clone appeared a few times. The gene calls are TRBV2 and TRBJ1-5, with D possibly being TRBD1 (6 bases). Germline V gene data show CDR1 as SNHLY and CDR2 as FYNNEI. V shed 2 bases and J shed 6 bases, with 11 bases lying between them. The CDR3 sequence is 14 residues long. The CDR3 reads CASSETTGGQPQHF. DNA of the CDR3: TGTGCCAGCAGTGAAACGACAGGCGGTCAGCCCCAGCATTTT.

The chain is built from TRBV10-3 and TRBJ2-3; D is possibly TRBD2 (6 bases). The ends were cut back, 9 bases at V and 4 bases at J, with 23 bases in the middle. The CDR3 has 16 residues. Germline assignment: CDR1 ENHRY and CDR2 SYGVKD. CDR3 protein: CAISTRPGASADTQYF. Written as DNA, the CDR3 is TGTGCCATATCAACTCGGCCGGGAGCAAGCGCAGATACGCAGTATTTT.

This clone has a handful of counts. The chain recombines TRBV7-2 with TRBJ2-1; unclear D gene. This CDR3 has 15 residues. V lost 4 bases, J lost 0 bases, and 10 bases lay in between. In germline, CDR1 is SGHTA, CDR2 FQGNSA. CDR3 region: CASSSFSSSYNEQFF. The CDR3 DNA reads TGTGCCAGCAGCTCCTTTAGTAGCTCCTACAATGAGCAGTTCTTC.

The rearrangement links TRBV4-1 to TRBJ2-3; D is tentatively TRBD1 or TRBD2 (5 bases each). The CDR3 has 16 residues. Germline CDR1 is MGHRA and CDR2 is YSYEKL. Trimming cost V 2 bases and J 0 bases, with 12 bases left between them. CDR3 in DNA: TGCGCCAGCAGCCAAATAACGGGGCTAAGCACAGATACGCAGTATTTT. Its translation is CASSQITGLSTDTQYF.

This clone was seen a handful of times. The chain recombines TRBV4-3 with TRBJ2-5; no definite D call. The CDR3 has 13 amino acids. From germline, CDR1 is LGHNA and CDR2 YSLEER. Trimming took off 4 bases at V and 5 bases at J, with 11 bases between the two ends. The CDR3 is CASSLSLGETQYF. Written as DNA, the CDR3 is TGCGCCAGCAGCCTTAGCCTCGGGGAGACCCAGTACTTC.

This clone turned up a few times. J is TRBJ1-5 and V is TRBV30; possible D gene TRBD1, 5 bases. The germline V and J ends were trimmed by 1 base and 3 bases, with 13 bases remaining between them. CDR3 length: 15 residues. Per germline, CDR1 GTSNPN and CDR2 SVGIG (reference sequence). CDR3 region: CAWSEGTYYNQPQHF. The CDR3 DNA follows: TGTGCCTGGAGTGAAGGGACGTACTACAATCAGCCCCAGCATTTT.

The gene calls are TRBV7-2 and TRBJ1-1; no reliable D call. CDR1 SGHTA and CDR2 FQGNSA come from the germline V gene. V shed 5 bases and J shed 1 base, with 20 bases lying between them. The CDR3 sequence is 17 residues long. CDR3 protein: CASSLELRSGKNTEAFF. In DNA, the CDR3 is TGTGCCAGCAGCCTTGAACTACGTTCAGGCAAGAACACTGAAGCTTTCTTT.

This chain joins TRBV7-3 and TRBJ2-7; TRBD1 is a possible D gene (5 bases). V was pared by 5 bases and J by 0 bases, with 17 bases between. This CDR3 has 16 amino acids. The germline CDR1 and CDR2 sequences are SGHTA and FQGTGA. The CDR3, as DNA: TGTGCCAGCAGCCCGTACTCTCTTGGGGCCTCCTACGAGCAGTACTTC. This encodes CASSPYSLGASYEQYF.